The 19 T cell receptor beta chains below come from one sample, sequenced in a study of T cell responses to AZD1222 COVID-19 vaccine. TCRdb keeps only in-frame clones here, not all; method: immunoSEQ multiplex PCR. The profile shows about 67,000 clones, 83% of them singletons. Sequenced material: peripheral blood, taken 28 days after the second AZD1222 dose. The origin of the receptors is an adult who received the AZD1222 COVID-19 vaccine.

This chain joins TRBV4-1 and TRBJ1-6; TRBD1 is a possible D gene (6 bases). CDR1 MGHRA and CDR2 YSYEKL come from the germline V gene. Trimming pared 0 bases from V and 0 bases from J, leaving 15 bases between. The CDR3 runs to 19 residues. CDR3 in amino acids: CASSQEAGAELSYNSPLHF. CDR3 bases: TGCGCCAGCAGCCAAGAAGCGGGGGCAGAACTCTCCTATAATTCACCCCTCCACTTT.

The chain joins TRBV2 to TRBJ2-7; D ambiguous. Germline V gene data show CDR1 as SNHLY and CDR2 as FYNNEI. Deletions cut 2 bases from V and 3 bases from J, with 11 bases between. This CDR3 is 14 amino acids long. The CDR3 DNA reads TGTGCCAGCAGTGAAAATAGAATGAACTACGAGCAGTACTTC. Translated: CASSENRMNYEQYF.

The chain is built from TRBV6-5 and TRBJ2-7; the match to TRBD1 covers 11 bases. Trimming cost V 2 bases and J 3 bases; bases outside gene matches: 0. Germline V CDR1 and CDR2: MNHEY, SVGAGI. CDR3 size: 14 residues. DNA for the CDR3: TGTGCCAGCAGTTACGGGACAGGGGGCTACGAGCAGTACTTC. The encoded protein is CASSYGTGGYEQYF.

This chain uses TRBV10-3 with TRBJ2-3, with a tentative D call TRBD1 (6 bases). The V gene lost 1 base and the J gene lost 1 base, with 12 bases spanning the gap. There are 16 residues in the CDR3. Germline assignment: CDR1 ENHRY and CDR2 SYGVKD. CDR3 nucleotide sequence: TGTGCCATCAGTGAGTTAAGGGCAGGGGGCACAGATACGCAGTATTTT. It encodes CAISELRAGGTDTQYF.

The rearrangement links TRBV7-2 to TRBJ1-4; D is unresolved. Germline CDR1 SGHTA, CDR2 FQGNSA. The germline V and J ends were trimmed by 2 bases and 3 bases, with 13 bases remaining between them. The CDR3 is made up of 16 amino acids. The CDR3 DNA is TGTGCCAGCAGCTTAAGAGGCGTCGGGGCTAATGAAAAACTGTTTTTT. It yields the protein CASSLRGVGANEKLFF.

This clone was observed once. The chain links TRBV19 to TRBJ1-5; 8 nucleotides align to TRBD1. Germline CDR1 and CDR2: LNHDA and SQIVND (reference sequence). This CDR3 has 16 residues. V lost 5 bases and J lost 5; bases outside the gene matches: 11. The CDR3 sequence is CASSEGQGGFDQPQHF. The CDR3 DNA follows: TGTGCCAGTAGTGAAGGACAGGGAGGGTTTGATCAGCCCCAGCATTTT.

The V and J genes are TRBV9 and TRBJ2-7; 7 positions agree with TRBD1. The CDR3 contains 14 residues. V gave up 2 bases and J gave up 3 bases; unmatched junction bases: 5. The germline gives CDR1 SGDLS, CDR2 YYNGEE. Written as DNA, the CDR3 is TGTGCCAGCAGCGTCCGGGACAGAGACTACGAGCAGTACTTC. It translates to CASSVRDRDYEQYF.

This clone has just one count. The chain employs TRBV3-1 (or the pseudogene TRBV3-2) and TRBJ1-5; D unclear. The CDR3 runs 16 residues. In germline, CDR1 is LGHDT, CDR2 YNNKEL (reference sequence). V was trimmed by 0 bases and J by 2 bases, leaving 11 bases between them. CDR3 protein: CASSQDQGPRNQPQHF. The DNA for the CDR3 is TGTGCCAGCAGCCAAGATCAAGGCCCTCGCAATCAGCCCCAGCATTTT.

The V gene is TRBV5-1, the J gene TRBJ1-1; TRBD1 is a possible D gene (6 bases). Trimming pared 3 bases from V and 0 bases from J, leaving 15 bases between. Looked up from germline, CDR1 is SGHRS and CDR2 is YFSETQ. The CDR3 contains 16 residues. The CDR3: CASSSFRGTMNTEAFF. CDR3 DNA: TGCGCCAGCAGCTCCTTTAGGGGGACCATGAACACTGAAGCTTTCTTT.

V and J are TRBV24-1 and TRBJ1-4; weak D call: TRBD1 (5 bases). Trimming removed 7 bases from V and 7 bases from J, with 18 bases in between. Germline V gene data show CDR1 as KGHDR and CDR2 as SFDVKD. This CDR3 is 15 amino acids long. The CDR3 loop is CATSGTSQGPEKLFF. The CDR3 bases are TGTGCCACCAGCGGGACTTCCCAAGGCCCTGAAAAACTGTTTTTT.

The chain has TRBV5-5 and TRBJ2-7, with 9 bases aligning to TRBD1. This CDR3 has 14 amino acids. V lost 3 bases and J lost 4; bases outside the gene matches: 5. Germline V gene lookup returns CDR1 SGHKS and CDR2 YYEKEE (reference sequence). CDR3 loop: CASSSPGQGYEQYF. The DNA of the CDR3 is TGTGCCAGCAGCTCCCCGGGACAGGGATACGAGCAGTACTTC.

The chain combines TRBV7-9 with TRBJ2-7; 8 bases match TRBD1. The CDR3 totals 14 residues. V was clipped by 5 bases and J by 4 bases; unmatched bases: 7. Germline values: CDR1 SEHNR, CDR2 FQNEAQ (reference sequence). The CDR3 nucleotides read TGTGCCAGCAGCACAACCAGGGGGCTTTACGAGCAGTACTTC. It codes for CASSTTRGLYEQYF.

Only a few counts were recorded for this clone. The CDR3 loop reads CASSTPGGAEGFYEQYF. For the CDR3, the DNA is TGTGCCAGCAGTACGCCCGGGGGGGCCGAAGGATTCTACGAGCAGTACTTC. The rearrangement uses TRBV5-4 and TRBJ2-7; 8 bases are shared with TRBD2. The CDR3 spans 17 residues. The germline V gene has CDR1 SGHNT and CDR2 YYREEE (reference sequence). Trimming removed 5 bases from V and 3 bases from J; junction bases left unmatched: 16. Filled out from reference TRBV5-4 and TRBJ2-7, the complete variable domain reads ETGVTQSPTHLIKTRGQQVTLRCSSQSGHNTVSWYQQALGQGPQFIFQYYREEENGRGNFPPRFSGLQFPNYSSELNVNALELDDSALYLCASSTPGGAEGFYEQYFGPGTRLTVT.

J is TRBJ2-1 and V is TRBV4-1, with unresolved D. This CDR3 has 15 amino acids. Germline CDR1 MGHRA, CDR2 YSYEKL. V was clipped by 4 bases and J by 3 bases, with 13 bases between them. CDR3: CASSPSASDYNEQFF. The CDR3 region has the DNA TGCGCCAGCAGCCCCTCCGCGTCAGACTACAATGAGCAGTTCTTC.

This clone was seen a few times. The rearrangement joins TRBV11-2 to TRBJ2-2, with unresolved D. V lost 6 bases to trimming and J lost 1 base, with 18 bases between them. CDR3 length: 17 amino acids. In germline, CDR1 is SGHAT, CDR2 FQNNGV. CDR3 in amino acids: CASSLAADFRNTGELFF. CDR3 DNA: TGTGCCAGCAGTCTGGCCGCGGATTTCCGGAACACCGGGGAGCTGTTTTTT.

The gene calls are TRBV27 and TRBJ2-1; either TRBD1 or TRBD2 may fit D (6 bases each). In germline, CDR1 is MNHEY, CDR2 SMNVEV (reference sequence). V lost 8 bases to trimming and J lost 3 bases, with 11 bases between them. The CDR3 loop spans 13 amino acids. The CDR3 sequence: CASAGQDYNEQFF. The CDR3 DNA reads as TGTGCCAGCGCGGGACAAGACTACAATGAGCAGTTCTTC.

The chain is built from TRBV7-2 and TRBJ2-2, with D perhaps TRBD2 (5 bases). Germline V gives CDR1 SGHTA, CDR2 FQGNSA. V was pared by 5 bases and J by 1 base, with 11 bases between. This CDR3 contains 15 residues. CDR3 in amino acids: CASSPPRGNTGELFF. The CDR3 bases are TGTGCCAGCAGCCCGCCCCGGGGGAACACCGGGGAGCTGTTTTTT.

This clone has a single count. The V gene is TRBV18, the J gene TRBJ2-2, with a weak D call TRBD1 (6 bases). Trimming removed 3 bases from V and 4 bases from J, with 12 bases in between. The CDR3 is 15 residues long. CDR1 and CDR2 (germline): KGHSH, LQKENI. CDR3 coding DNA: TGTGCCAGCTCACCCTTACAGGGCGGCACCGGGGAGCTGTTTTTT. This codes for CASSPLQGGTGELFF.

The chain uses TRBV10-3 and TRBJ1-1, with 11 bases matching TRBD1. Germline CDR1 is ENHRY and CDR2 is SYGVKD. This CDR3 region has 17 residues. V shed 7 bases and J 1 base; nucleotides not matched to a gene: 11. This CDR3 is CAITKSPGTGGNTEAFF. CDR3 DNA sequence: TGTGCCATCACCAAAAGTCCCGGGACAGGGGGGAACACTGAAGCTTTCTTT.